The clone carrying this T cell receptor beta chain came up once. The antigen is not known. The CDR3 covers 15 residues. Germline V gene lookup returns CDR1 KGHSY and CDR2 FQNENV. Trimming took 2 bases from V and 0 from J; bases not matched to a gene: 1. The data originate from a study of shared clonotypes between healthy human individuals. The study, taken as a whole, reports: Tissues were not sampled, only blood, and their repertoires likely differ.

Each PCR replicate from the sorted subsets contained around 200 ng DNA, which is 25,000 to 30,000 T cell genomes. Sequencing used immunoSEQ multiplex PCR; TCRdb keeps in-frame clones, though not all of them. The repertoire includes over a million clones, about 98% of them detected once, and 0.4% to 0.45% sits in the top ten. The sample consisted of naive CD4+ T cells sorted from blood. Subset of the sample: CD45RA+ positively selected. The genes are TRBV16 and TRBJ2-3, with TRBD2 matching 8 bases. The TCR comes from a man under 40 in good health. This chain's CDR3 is CASSQRLASTDTQYF. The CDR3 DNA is TGTGCCAGCAGCCAACGACTAGCGAGCACAGATACGCAGTATTTT.